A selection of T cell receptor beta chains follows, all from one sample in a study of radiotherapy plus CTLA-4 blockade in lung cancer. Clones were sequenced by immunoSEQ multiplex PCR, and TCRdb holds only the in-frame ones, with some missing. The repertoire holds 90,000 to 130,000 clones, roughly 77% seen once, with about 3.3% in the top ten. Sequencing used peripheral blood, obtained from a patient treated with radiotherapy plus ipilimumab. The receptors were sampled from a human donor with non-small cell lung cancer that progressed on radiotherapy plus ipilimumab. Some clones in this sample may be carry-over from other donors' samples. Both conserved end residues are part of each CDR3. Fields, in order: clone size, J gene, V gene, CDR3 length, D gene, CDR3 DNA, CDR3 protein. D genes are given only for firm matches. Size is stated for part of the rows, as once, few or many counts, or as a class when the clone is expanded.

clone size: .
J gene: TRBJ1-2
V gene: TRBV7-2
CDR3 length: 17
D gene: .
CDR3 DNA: TGTGCCAGCAGCTTGGTCTCCCGCGGGCGGGATGCTAAAGGCTACACCTTC
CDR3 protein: CASSLVSRGRDAKGYTF

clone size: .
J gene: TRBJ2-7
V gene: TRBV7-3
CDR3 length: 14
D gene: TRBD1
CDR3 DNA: TGTGCCAGCAGCCTTGACAGGGCTTCCTACGAGCAGTACTTC
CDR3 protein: CASSLDRASYEQYF

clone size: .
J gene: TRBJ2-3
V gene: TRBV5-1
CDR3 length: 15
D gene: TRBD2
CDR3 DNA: TGCGCCAGCAGCTCCTTGACTAGCAGCGCAGATACGCAGTATTTT
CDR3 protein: CASSSLTSSADTQYF

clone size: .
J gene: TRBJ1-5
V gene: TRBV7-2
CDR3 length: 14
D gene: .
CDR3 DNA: TGTGCCAGCAGCTTATTGGGGCTCAATCAGCCCCAGCATTTT
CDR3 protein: CASSLLGLNQPQHF

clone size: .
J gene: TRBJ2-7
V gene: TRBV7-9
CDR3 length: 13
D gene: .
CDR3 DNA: TGTGCCAGCAGCTTAGCGCCTGGGGTCGAGCAGTACTTC
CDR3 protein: CASSLAPGVEQYF

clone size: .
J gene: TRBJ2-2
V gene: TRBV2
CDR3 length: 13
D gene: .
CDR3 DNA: TGTGCCAGCGGGTGGCTATCCACCGGGGAGCTGTTTTTT
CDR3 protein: CASGWLSTGELFF

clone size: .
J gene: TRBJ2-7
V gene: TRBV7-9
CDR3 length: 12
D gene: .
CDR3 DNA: TGTGCCAGCATGACAGGTAACTACGAGCAGTACTTC
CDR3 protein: CASMTGNYEQYF

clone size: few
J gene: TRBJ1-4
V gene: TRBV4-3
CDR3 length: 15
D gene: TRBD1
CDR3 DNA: TGCGCCAGCAGCTACAGGGGGCTGGATAATGAAAAACTGTTTTTT
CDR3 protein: CASSYRGLDNEKLFF

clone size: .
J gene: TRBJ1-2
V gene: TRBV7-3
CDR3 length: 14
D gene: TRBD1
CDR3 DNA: TGTGCCAGCAGCTCGGACAGGGTCTTCTATGGCTACACCTTC
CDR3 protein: CASSSDRVFYGYTF

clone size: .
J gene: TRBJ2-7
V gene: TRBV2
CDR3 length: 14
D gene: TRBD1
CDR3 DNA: TGTGCCAGCAGTGACGGACAGGTAACCTACGAGCAGTACTTC
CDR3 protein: CASSDGQVTYEQYF

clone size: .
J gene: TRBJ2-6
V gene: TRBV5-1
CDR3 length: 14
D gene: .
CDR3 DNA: TGCGCCAGCCAAGAAGGGGACGGGGCCAACGTCCTGACTTTC
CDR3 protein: CASQEGDGANVLTF

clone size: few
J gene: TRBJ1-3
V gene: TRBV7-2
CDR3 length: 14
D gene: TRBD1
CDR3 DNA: TGTGCCAGCAGCCCCCAGGGGGCCGGAAACACCATATATTTT
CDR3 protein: CASSPQGAGNTIYF

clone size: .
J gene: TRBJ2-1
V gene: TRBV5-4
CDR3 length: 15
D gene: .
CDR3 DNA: TGTGCCAGCAGCTTTGGCGGGTTGACCTACAATGAGCAGTTCTTC
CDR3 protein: CASSFGGLTYNEQFF

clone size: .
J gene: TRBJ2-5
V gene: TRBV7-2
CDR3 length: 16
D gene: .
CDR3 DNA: TGTGCCAGCAGCTCCAATGGGGGGCGGGGAGAGGAGACCCAGTACTTC
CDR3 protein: CASSSNGGRGEETQYF

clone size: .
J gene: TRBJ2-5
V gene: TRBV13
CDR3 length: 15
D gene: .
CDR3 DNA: TGTGCCAGCAGCTTAGGAGGGGTCCCTCAAGAGACCCAGTACTTC
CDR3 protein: CASSLGGVPQETQYF

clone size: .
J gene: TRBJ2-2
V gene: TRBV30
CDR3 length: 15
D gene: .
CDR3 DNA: TGTGCCTGGAGGGGGAATAATATAATCACCGGGGAGCTGTTTTTT
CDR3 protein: CAWRGNNIITGELFF

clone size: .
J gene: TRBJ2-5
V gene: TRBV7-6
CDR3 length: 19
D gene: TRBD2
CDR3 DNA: TGTGCCAGCAGCTTAGCGCCATCTTTTCCGCGGGGGGACCAAGAGACCCAGTACTTC
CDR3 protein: CASSLAPSFPRGDQETQYF

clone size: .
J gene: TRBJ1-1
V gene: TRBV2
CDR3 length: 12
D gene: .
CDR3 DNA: TGTGCCAAAACAAGAGAGAGCACTGAAGCTTTCTTT
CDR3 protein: CAKTRESTEAFF

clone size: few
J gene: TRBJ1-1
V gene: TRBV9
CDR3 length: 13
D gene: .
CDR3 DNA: TGTGCCAGCAGCCCGGGTCTGAACACTGAAGCTTTCTTT
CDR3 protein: CASSPGLNTEAFF

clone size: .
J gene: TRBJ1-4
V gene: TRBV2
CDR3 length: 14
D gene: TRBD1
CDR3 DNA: TGTGCCAGCAGCTTACAGGGGGGAGGTGAAAAACTGTTTTTT
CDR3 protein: CASSLQGGGEKLFF

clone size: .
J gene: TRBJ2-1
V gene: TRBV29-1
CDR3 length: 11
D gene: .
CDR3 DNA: TGCAGCGTAGGGAGGATCGATGAGCAGTTCTTC
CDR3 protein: CSVGRIDEQFF

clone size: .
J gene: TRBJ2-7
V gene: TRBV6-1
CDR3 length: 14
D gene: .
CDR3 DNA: TGTGCCAGCAGTGAAGGGACAACCATCTACGAGCAGTACTTC
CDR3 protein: CASSEGTTIYEQYF

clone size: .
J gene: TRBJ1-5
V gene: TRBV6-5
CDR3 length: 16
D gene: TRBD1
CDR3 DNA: TGTGCCAGCAGTTACTCGAGAGGGGGCCTCAATCAGCCCCAGCATTTT
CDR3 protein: CASSYSRGGLNQPQHF

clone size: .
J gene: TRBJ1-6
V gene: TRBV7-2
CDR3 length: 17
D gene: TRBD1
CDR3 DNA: TGTGCCAGCAGCCGGCCCCAGGGGGAGGCCTATAATTCACCCCTCCACTTT
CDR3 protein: CASSRPQGEAYNSPLHF

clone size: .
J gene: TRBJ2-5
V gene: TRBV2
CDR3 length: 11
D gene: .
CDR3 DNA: TGTGCCAGCAGCCCCTCGGAGACCCAGTACTTC
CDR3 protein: CASSPSETQYF

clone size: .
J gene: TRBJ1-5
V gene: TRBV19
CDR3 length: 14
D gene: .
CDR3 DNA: TGTGCCAGTCTCAGTGGGGGCGCGGGTCAGCCCCAGCATTTT
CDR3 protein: CASLSGGAGQPQHF

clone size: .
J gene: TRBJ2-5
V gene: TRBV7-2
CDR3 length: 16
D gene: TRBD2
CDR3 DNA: TGTGCCAGCAGCCCTCAACTAGCGGGGGTAGGAGAGACCCAGTACTTC
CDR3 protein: CASSPQLAGVGETQYF

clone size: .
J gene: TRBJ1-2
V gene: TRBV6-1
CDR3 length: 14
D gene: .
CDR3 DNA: TGTGCCAGCAGTGAAGTCATAATGGGTGGCGGCTACACCTTC
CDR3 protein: CASSEVIMGGGYTF

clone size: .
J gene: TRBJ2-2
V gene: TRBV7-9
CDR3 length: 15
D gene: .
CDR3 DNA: TGTGCCAGCAGCCCCTCGGGACGAGGGACCGGGGAGCTGTTTTTT
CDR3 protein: CASSPSGRGTGELFF

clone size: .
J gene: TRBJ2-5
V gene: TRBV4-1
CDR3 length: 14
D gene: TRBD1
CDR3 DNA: TGCGCCAGCAGCCCCGACAGGGGACGAGAGACCCAGTACTTC
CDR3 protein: CASSPDRGRETQYF

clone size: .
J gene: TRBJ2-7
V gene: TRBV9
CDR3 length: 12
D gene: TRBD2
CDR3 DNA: TGTGCCAGCGGGCGGGGGGTGGGCGAGCAGTACTTC
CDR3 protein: CASGRGVGEQYF

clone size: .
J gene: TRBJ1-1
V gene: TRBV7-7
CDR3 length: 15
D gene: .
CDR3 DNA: TGTGCTAGCAGCTTAAGGGTATTAGGGTTTACTGAAGCTTTCTTT
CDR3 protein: CASSLRVLGFTEAFF